These T cell receptor beta chains were read from a single sample in a study of PD-1 and CTLA-4 blockade in melanoma. TCRdb's copy holds only in-frame clones and misses some; the assay was immunoSEQ multiplex PCR. Among some 33,000 clones, around 90% were seen once, and the ten largest hold around 5.8%. The sample consisted of CD8+ T cells from peripheral blood, taken from a patient given anti-PD-1 treatment. The receptor source for this set is a human donor with melanoma. Each CDR3 is given with its conserved first and last residue. The order of the fields is J gene, D gene, clone size, V gene, CDR3 DNA, CDR3 protein. A D gene is named only where the DNA matches it firmly. Expanded clones get a size class; other rows say once, few or many, or leave the size out.

TRBJ2-7,TRBD1,NA,TRBV19,TGTGCCAGTAGTAATGGGGGACAGGCCCACGAGCAGTACTTC,CASSNGGQAHEQYF
TRBJ2-7,TRBD2,NA,TRBV13,TGTGCCAGCAGCACCAACCGACTAGCGGGGGGCTCCCTCCCCTACGAGCAGTACTTC,CASSTNRLAGGSLPYEQYF
TRBJ1-2,NA,NA,TRBV2,TGTGCCAGCAGTGTACTGGGCGTGGCTGCCCTAGAGCTTTATGGCTACACCTTC,CASSVLGVAALELYGYTF
TRBJ2-7,NA,NA,TRBV19,TGTGCCAGTAGTGTGCGACCTCTAAGCTCCTACGAGCAGTACTTC,CASSVRPLSSYEQYF
TRBJ2-2,NA,NA,TRBV27,TGTGCCAGCAACAGGTTCGCGGCCGGGGAGCTGTTTTTT,CASNRFAAGELFF
TRBJ1-1,NA,once,TRBV3-1/TRBV3-2,TGTGCCAGCAGCCAGAAGGGGAGAGGCACTGAAGCTTTCTTT,CASSQKGRGTEAFF
TRBJ1-1,NA,NA,TRBV5-4,TGTGCCAGCAGCCGGGACCTGAACACTGAAGCTTTCTTT,CASSRDLNTEAFF
TRBJ2-3,NA,NA,TRBV5-6,TGTGCCAGCAGCTTGGCCCTCGCCACAGATACGCAGTATTTT,CASSLALATDTQYF
TRBJ1-4,NA,NA,TRBV18,TGTGCCAGCTCACCCCCCGGGAACGGCGCACTGTTTTTT,CASSPPGNGALFF
TRBJ1-2,NA,NA,TRBV12-2,TGTGCAAGTCGCTTACCATGGACAGGCCCCGCTAACTATGGCTACACCTTC,CASRLPWTGPANYGYTF
TRBJ1-6,NA,NA,TRBV4-1,TGCGCCAGCAGCCACGGGTCACCCCTCCACTTT,CASSHGSPLHF
TRBJ1-6,NA,NA,TRBV11-2,TGTGCCAGCGGGCTTTGGTTACCCCTCCACTTT,CASGLWLPLHF
TRBJ1-5,NA,NA,TRBV25-1,TGTGCCAGCAGTCGAGGGTCAAATCAGCCCCAGCATTTT,CASSRGSNQPQHF
TRBJ2-1,NA,NA,TRBV5-4,TGTGCCAGCAGCTTCGGACAGACCAATGAGCAGTTCTTC,CASSFGQTNEQFF
TRBJ2-2,TRBD1,once,TRBV4-1,TGCGCCAGCAAGGGGACAGGATCCACCGGGGAGCTGTTTTTT,CASKGTGSTGELFF
TRBJ2-7,NA,NA,TRBV4-1,TGCGCCAGCAGCCCCACCCCGGGGACGGGCGAGCAGTACTTC,CASSPTPGTGEQYF
TRBJ2-2,TRBD2,NA,TRBV27,TGTGCCAGCAGTTCAATTGGACTAGCGGGGGGGTTCGGGGAGCTGTTTTTT,CASSSIGLAGGFGELFF
TRBJ2-2,NA,NA,TRBV27,TGTGCCAGCAGTTTAAGCGGGACCGGGGAGCTGTTTTTT,CASSLSGTGELFF
TRBJ2-1,NA,NA,TRBV7-9,TGTGCCAGCAGCCCTAGCCCGGGGCAGTTCTTC,CASSPSPGQFF
TRBJ1-5,NA,NA,TRBV30,TGTGCCTGGAGTAGACGTCAGCCCCAGCATTTT,CAWSRRQPQHF